This T cell receptor beta chain is from a study of blood T cell repertoires in COVID-19. As for the study in general: The analysed material was cDNA or gDNA that came from T cells, B-cell-depleted T cells, or PBMCs.

In the authors' methods: Nucleated cell number was recorded as an estimate derived from reference gene primer amplification. Libraries were prepared by immunoSEQ multiplex PCR; TCRdb keeps only in-frame clonotypes and omits some of them. That table is the source of V, J and clone size, and D and trimming were worked out from the DNA. The sample holds approximately 180,000 clones, approximately 83% seen once. Germline trimming cut 5 bases from V and 6 bases from J; bases unmatched to any gene: 12. This CDR3 is built from 15 residues. From germline, CDR1 is SGHVS and CDR2 FQNEAQ. The chain is built from TRBV7-8 and TRBJ2-7, with TRBD1 matching 8 bases. This receptor was taken from a man aged 55-75 years with acute or convalescent COVID-19. Source material: peripheral blood. The CDR3 here is CASSTRTGYMSEQYF. The CDR3, as DNA: TGTGCCAGCAGCACAAGGACAGGGTATATGAGCGAGCAGTACTTC.